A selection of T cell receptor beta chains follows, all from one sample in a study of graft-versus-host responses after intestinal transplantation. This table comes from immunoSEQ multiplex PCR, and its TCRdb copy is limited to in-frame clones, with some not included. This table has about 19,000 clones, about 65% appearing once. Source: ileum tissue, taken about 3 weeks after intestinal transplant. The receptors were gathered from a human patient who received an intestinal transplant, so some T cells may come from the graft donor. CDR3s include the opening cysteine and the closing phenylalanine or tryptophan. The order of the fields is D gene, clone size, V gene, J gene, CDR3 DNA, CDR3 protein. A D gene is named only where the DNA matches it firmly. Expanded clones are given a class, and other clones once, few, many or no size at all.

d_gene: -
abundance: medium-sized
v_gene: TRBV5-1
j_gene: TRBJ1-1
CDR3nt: TGCGCCAGCAGCTTGGCGGGAGATGAAGCTTTCTTT
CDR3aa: CASSLAGDEAFF

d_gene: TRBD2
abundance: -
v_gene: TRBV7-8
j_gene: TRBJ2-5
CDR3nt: TGTGCCAGCAGCCAAGCCTCTAGCGGGAGGTATCAAGAGACCCAGTACTTC
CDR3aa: CASSQASSGRYQETQYF

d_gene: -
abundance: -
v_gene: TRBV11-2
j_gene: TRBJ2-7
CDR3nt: TGTGCCAGCAGCTTAGGTCAGGGCCAATTCTACGAGCAGTACTTC
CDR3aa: CASSLGQGQFYEQYF

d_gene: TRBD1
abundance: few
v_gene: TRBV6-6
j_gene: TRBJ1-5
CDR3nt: TGTGCCAGCAGAAGGACAGGGGATCAGCCCCAGCATTTT
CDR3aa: CASRRTGDQPQHF

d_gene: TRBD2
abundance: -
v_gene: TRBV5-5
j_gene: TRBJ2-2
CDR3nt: TGTGCCAGCAGCCCATCGGGGCCAATAGCGGGGGGCCTCGCCGGGGAGCTGTTTTTT
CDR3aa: CASSPSGPIAGGLAGELFF

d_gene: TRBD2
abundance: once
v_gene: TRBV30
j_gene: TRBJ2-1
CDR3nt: TGTGCCTGGAGTGTGAGTGGTCGGGACTACATCTTCAATGAGCAGTTCTTC
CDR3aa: CAWSVSGRDYIFNEQFF

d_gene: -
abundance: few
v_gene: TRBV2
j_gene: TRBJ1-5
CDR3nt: TGTGCCAGCAGTGCCGATACCCGGGGGAATCAGCCCCAGCATTTT
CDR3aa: CASSADTRGNQPQHF

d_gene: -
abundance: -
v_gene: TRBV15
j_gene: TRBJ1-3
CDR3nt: TGTGCCACCAGCAACTGGACGGTGGAGCGGGACACCATATATTTT
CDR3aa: CATSNWTVERDTIYF

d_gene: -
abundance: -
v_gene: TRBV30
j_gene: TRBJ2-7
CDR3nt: TGTGCCTGGAGTGTAGGCGGCTACGAGCAGTACTTC
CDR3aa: CAWSVGGYEQYF

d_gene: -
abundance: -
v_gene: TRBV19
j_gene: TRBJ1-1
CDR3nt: TGTGCCAGTAGTATAAGGGGGAACACTGAAGCTTTCTTT
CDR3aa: CASSIRGNTEAFF

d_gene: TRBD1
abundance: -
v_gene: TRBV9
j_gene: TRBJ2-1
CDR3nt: TGTGCCAGCAGCGCGAACCGGGACAGGTATAGAGATGAGCAGTTCTTC
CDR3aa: CASSANRDRYRDEQFF

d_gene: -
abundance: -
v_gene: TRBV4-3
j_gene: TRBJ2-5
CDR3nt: TGCGCCAGCAGCCAAGCTTCTAGGGGTGGGGAGACCCAGTACTTC
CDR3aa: CASSQASRGGETQYF

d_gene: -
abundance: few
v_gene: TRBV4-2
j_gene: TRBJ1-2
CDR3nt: TGTGCCAGCAGCCAAGAAGCAGGGTGGGACTATGGCTACACCTTC
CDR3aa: CASSQEAGWDYGYTF

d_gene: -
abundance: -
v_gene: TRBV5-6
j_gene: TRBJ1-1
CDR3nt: TGTGCCAGCAGCTTGGAACAGGCCTTGAACACTGAAGCTTTCTTT
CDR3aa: CASSLEQALNTEAFF

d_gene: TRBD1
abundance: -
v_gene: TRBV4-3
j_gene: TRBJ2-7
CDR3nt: TGCGCCAGCGGACGGGACAGGGGATACGAGCAGTACTTC
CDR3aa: CASGRDRGYEQYF

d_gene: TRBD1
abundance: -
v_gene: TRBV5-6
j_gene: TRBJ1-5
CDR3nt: TGTGCCAGCAGCCGACAGGGGAATCCGCCCCAGCATTTT
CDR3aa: CASSRQGNPPQHF

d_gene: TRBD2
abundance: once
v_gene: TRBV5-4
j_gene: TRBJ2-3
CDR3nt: TGTGCCAGCAGCTTGGGCGGCGGGAGTTACACAGATACGCAGTATTTT
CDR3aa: CASSLGGGSYTDTQYF

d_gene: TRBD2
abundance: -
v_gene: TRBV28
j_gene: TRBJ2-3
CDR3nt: TGTGCCAGCAGCCGGGAGGGGAAAGATACGCAGTATTTT
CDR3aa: CASSREGKDTQYF